This T cell receptor (beta chain) was identified in a study of blood T cell repertoires in COVID-19. As for the study in general: Samples taken during acute and convalescent COVID-19 were collected in the United States, Italy and Spain. In each case, the material was cDNA or gDNA derived from T cells, B-cell-depleted T cells, or PBMCs.

Per the germline V gene, CDR1 is SGHDT and CDR2 is YYEEEE. V trimming: 0 bases; J trimming: 2 bases; junction bases outside the gene matches: 4. This CDR3 has 16 amino acids. Authors' analysis steps: For nucleated cells, counts were estimated from reference gene primer amplification. Profiled with immunoSEQ multiplex PCR; TCRdb holds only in-frame clones, not every one. The V and J calls and clone size are taken from that table; D and trimming were inferred from the DNA. The data show 87,000 or so clones, with about 87% seen just once and approximately 7.4% held by the top ten. The chain combines TRBV5-6 with TRBJ2-1, with TRBD1 identical over 8 bases. Sequencing was performed on peripheral blood. This sequence originates from a human donor with acute or convalescent COVID-19. The donor label of this sample is uncertain. The CDR3 DNA sequence: TGTGCCAGCAGCTTGGGGGGACAGGCCACCTACAATGAGCAGTTCTTC. This encodes CASSLGGQATYNEQFF.